Listed below are T cell receptor beta chains from one sample, sequenced in a study of OX40 agonist ivuxolimab in advanced cancers. This table comes from immunoSEQ multiplex PCR, and its TCRdb copy is limited to in-frame clones, with some not included. The repertoire consists of 27,000 or so clones, with approximately 86% occurring once and the leading ten covering roughly 42%. The source was CD4+ or CD8+ T cells sorted from blood, collected in a trial of the OX40 agonist ivuxolimab. These receptors all come from an adult with an advanced solid tumor such as melanoma, head and neck, liver or kidney cancer. Both conserved end residues are part of each CDR3. D genes are given only for firm matches. A row's size may be missing; if present it is once, few, many or a size class.

J gene,V gene,clone size,D gene,CDR3 protein,CDR3 DNA
TRBJ2-3,TRBV6-5,-,-,CASSYTRGRATQYF,TGTGCCAGCAGTTATACCAGGGGTCGGGCTACGCAGTATTTT
TRBJ1-1,TRBV10-2,-,-,CASSESGANTEAFF,TGCGCCAGCAGTGAGTCTGGGGCGAACACTGAAGCTTTCTTT
TRBJ2-7,TRBV7-6,-,TRBD2,CASTSGGVSYEQYF,TGTGCCAGCACCTCGGGAGGGGTTTCCTACGAGCAGTACTTC
TRBJ2-2,TRBV11-2,-,TRBD1,CASSLQRTGGTGELFF,TGTGCCAGCAGCTTACAAAGGACAGGGGGGACCGGGGAGCTGTTTTTT
TRBJ1-1,TRBV9,-,-,CASSGMGTEAFF,TGTGCCAGCAGCGGGATGGGAACTGAAGCTTTCTTT
TRBJ2-3,TRBV10-3,-,TRBD2,CAISESGEAGELSTDTQYF,TGTGCCATCAGTGAGTCGGGCGAAGCGGGGGAGCTGAGCACAGATACGCAGTATTTT
TRBJ2-1,TRBV2,-,TRBD2,CASKRLAGGSYNEQFF,TGTGCCAGCAAAAGGTTAGCGGGGGGCTCCTACAATGAGCAGTTCTTC
TRBJ2-2,TRBV10-3,-,-,CASSYSGTGNTGELFF,TGTGCCAGCAGTTACTCCGGCACAGGGAACACCGGGGAGCTGTTTTTT
TRBJ2-2,TRBV11-1,once,-,CASSFEGSPGELFF,TGTGCCAGCAGCTTCGAAGGGTCCCCCGGGGAGCTGTTTTTT
TRBJ2-7,TRBV4-2,-,TRBD1,CASSRDLGTVDEQYF,TGTGCCAGCAGCCGAGACCTTGGGACAGTCGACGAGCAGTACTTC
TRBJ1-1,TRBV30,few,TRBD1,CARRSGGYTEAFF,TGTGCCCGGAGGTCAGGGGGGTACACTGAAGCTTTCTTT
TRBJ2-1,TRBV6-5,-,TRBD2,CASSYSRLAGGIEQFF,TGTGCCAGCAGTTACTCTCGGCTAGCGGGAGGAATTGAGCAGTTCTTC
TRBJ2-2,TRBV15,-,-,CATSRDRRGWTGELFF,TGTGCCACCAGCAGAGATAGGAGGGGGTGGACCGGGGAGCTGTTTTTT
TRBJ1-2,TRBV6-1,-,-,CARRDSLWGYTF,TGTGCCAGGCGAGACAGTTTATGGGGCTACACCTTC
TRBJ2-1,TRBV18,-,TRBD1,CASSRTRDRGAHEQFF,TGTGCCAGCTCACGAACCCGGGACAGGGGCGCACATGAGCAGTTCTTC
TRBJ2-5,TRBV11-2,-,TRBD2,CASSPTTSSNQETQYF,TGTGCCAGCAGCCCAACGACTAGCTCGAACCAAGAGACCCAGTACTTC
TRBJ1-4,TRBV10-3,-,TRBD1,CAISPTGDEKLFF,TGTGCCATCAGTCCGACAGGGGATGAAAAACTGTTTTTT
TRBJ2-7,TRBV7-9,few,TRBD2,CASSSSGGNYEQYF,TGTGCCAGCAGCTCTAGCGGGGGTAACTACGAGCAGTACTTC
TRBJ1-2,TRBV5-1,-,TRBD1,CASSLAPRQGDNYGYTF,TGCGCCAGCAGCTTGGCCCCCCGACAGGGGGATAACTATGGCTACACCTTC
TRBJ1-1,TRBV7-6,-,TRBD1,CASSLTGEATEAFF,TGTGCCAGCAGCTTGACAGGGGAGGCCACTGAAGCTTTCTTT
TRBJ2-2,TRBV7-2,-,TRBD2,CASSSGLANTGELFF,TGTGCCAGCAGCTCGGGACTAGCGAACACCGGGGAGCTGTTTTTT
TRBJ1-1,TRBV7-9,-,-,CASSAGGRIEAFF,TGTGCCAGCAGCGCCGGGGGCCGGATTGAAGCTTTCTTT
TRBJ2-1,TRBV6-7,few,TRBD2,CASSPSPGTSGRPTDNEQFF,TGTGCCAGCAGCCCCTCCCCCGGGACTAGCGGGAGGCCGACCGACAATGAGCAGTTCTTC
TRBJ1-2,TRBV6-6,-,TRBD1,CASSSPGQGGNYGYTF,TGTGCCAGCAGTTCCCCGGGACAGGGAGGTAACTATGGCTACACCTTC
TRBJ2-2,TRBV15,once,-,CATSRRARANTGELFF,TGTGCCACCAGCCGAAGGGCACGGGCGAACACCGGGGAGCTGTTTTTT
TRBJ1-1,TRBV6-5,-,-,CATDLGTEAFF,TGTGCCACCGACCTGGGTACTGAAGCTTTCTTT
TRBJ1-2,TRBV6-6,-,-,CASSYSWTDFGYTF,TGTGCCAGCAGTTACTCCTGGACAGACTTTGGCTACACCTTC
TRBJ2-5,TRBV27,-,TRBD2,CASSPRGSGGPTQETQYF,TGTGCCAGCAGTCCCCGGGGGAGCGGGGGGCCGACCCAAGAGACCCAGTACTTC
TRBJ2-7,TRBV6-5,-,TRBD1,CASRTGQGAYEQYF,TGTGCCAGCAGGACGGGACAGGGGGCCTACGAGCAGTACTTC
TRBJ2-7,TRBV7-3,-,-,CASSSSLEQYF,TGTGCCAGCAGCTCTTCCCTCGAGCAGTACTTC
TRBJ1-1,TRBV27,-,-,CASSLGVGTEAFF,TGTGCCAGCAGTTTAGGGGTAGGGACTGAAGCTTTCTTT
TRBJ2-7,TRBV2,-,TRBD2,CASSEILAGGNYYEQYF,TGTGCCAGCAGTGAAATACTAGCGGGGGGAAACTACTACGAGCAGTACTTC
TRBJ2-2,TRBV11-2,once,-,CASSPGLTGELFF,TGTGCCAGCAGCCCCGGATTGACCGGGGAGCTGTTTTTT
TRBJ1-3,TRBV19,-,-,CASSTSASSGNTIYF,-
TRBJ1-1,TRBV28,-,-,CASSLPIRGPTEAFF,TGTGCCAGCAGTTTGCCCATCCGGGGCCCCACTGAAGCTTTCTTT
TRBJ2-7,TRBV10-1,-,-,CASGTGNSYEQYF,TGCGCCAGCGGGACCGGGAACTCCTACGAGCAGTACTTC
TRBJ1-4,TRBV6-5,once,-,CASGGTNEKLFF,TGTGCCAGCGGGGGAACTAATGAAAAACTGTTTTTT
TRBJ2-7,TRBV10-2,-,TRBD1,CASEGDSSYEQYF,TGCGCCAGCGAGGGGGACAGTTCCTACGAGCAGTACTTC
TRBJ2-1,TRBV5-5,-,-,CASSLPAGPYNEQFF,TGTGCCAGCAGCCTCCCGGCGGGGCCCTACAATGAGCAGTTCTTC
TRBJ2-3,TRBV4-1,-,-,CASSQDVAGFYTDTQYF,TGCGCCAGCAGCCAAGATGTGGCAGGGTTTTACACAGATACGCAGTATTTT
TRBJ2-1,TRBV28,-,TRBD2,CASSLYGRAHDEQFF,TGTGCCAGCAGTTTATACGGGAGGGCCCACGATGAGCAGTTCTTC
TRBJ1-2,TRBV6-1,-,TRBD1,CATTGNYGYTF,TGTGCCACGACAGGGAATTATGGCTACACCTTC
TRBJ1-1,TRBV5-1,-,TRBD1,CASSPQGTMNTEAFF,TGCGCCAGCAGCCCACAGGGGACAATGAACACTGAAGCTTTCTTT